The rows below give T cell receptor beta chains drawn from one sample of a study of CD8+ T cells in alopecia areata. Here immunoSEQ multiplex PCR was the method, and the copy in TCRdb shows in-frame clones only, minus some. The sample lists under 350,000 clones, more than 45% occurring once. Sequenced material: CD4+ T cells sorted from blood, taken at week 24, from a patient treated with tofacitinib. These TCRs come from a human donor with alopecia areata. CDR3s include the opening cysteine and the closing phenylalanine or tryptophan. The D gene is left open where the match is weak. The size field is filled for only some rows; it gives once, few, many or a size class.

size: few
D: TRBD2
J: TRBJ2-5
V: TRBV30
CDR3: CAWSVRSSGVGETQYF
DNA: TGTGCCTGGAGTGTACGTAGTAGCGGGGTAGGCGAGACCCAGTACTTC

size: .
D: .
J: TRBJ1-5
V: TRBV28
CDR3: CASSLVGQPQHF
DNA: TGTGCCAGCAGTTTGGTAGGTCAGCCCCAGCATTTT

size: .
D: .
J: TRBJ1-2
V: TRBV7-2
CDR3: CASSLRGYGYTF
DNA: TGTGCCAGCAGCTTGAGGGGCTATGGCTACACCTTC

size: .
D: .
J: TRBJ1-4
V: TRBV29-1
CDR3: CSVVAGDMGGEKLFF
DNA: TGCAGCGTTGTAGCAGGGGATATGGGCGGTGAAAAACTGTTTTTT

size: many
D: .
J: TRBJ1-1
V: TRBV6-6
CDR3: CASSHRGAEAFF
DNA: TGTGCCAGCAGCCACCGGGGCGCTGAAGCTTTCTTT

size: .
D: TRBD1
J: TRBJ2-7
V: TRBV6-6
CDR3: CASSQPWTGYYEQYF
DNA: TGTGCCAGCAGCCAACCCTGGACAGGGTACTACGAGCAGTACTTC

size: .
D: .
J: TRBJ2-2
V: TRBV5-1
CDR3: CASSLVFTGNTGELFF
DNA: TGCGCCAGCAGCTTGGTGTTTACAGGCAACACCGGGGAGCTGTTTTTT

size: .
D: .
J: TRBJ2-3
V: TRBV7-2
CDR3: CASSTAGRGNTDTQYF
DNA: TGTGCCAGCAGCACGGCGGGGCGGGGTAACACAGATACGCAGTATTTT

size: .
D: .
J: TRBJ2-4
V: TRBV30
CDR3: CAWTRAKLAKNIQYF
DNA: TGTGCCTGGACCCGGGCCAAATTAGCCAAAAACATTCAGTACTTC

size: .
D: .
J: TRBJ2-2
V: TRBV6-6
CDR3: CASSYEPGPTGELFF
DNA: TGTGCCAGCAGTTACGAGCCGGGCCCCACCGGGGAGCTGTTTTTT

size: .
D: .
J: TRBJ1-1
V: TRBV5-4
CDR3: CASSSPDRITEAFF
DNA: TGTGCCAGCAGCTCACCAGACAGGATCACTGAAGCTTTCTTT

size: few
D: TRBD1
J: TRBJ1-1
V: TRBV27
CDR3: CASSRRGQGLAEAFF
DNA: TGTGCCAGCAGTCGCCGGGGACAGGGGCTAGCTGAAGCTTTCTTT

size: few
D: .
J: TRBJ1-2
V: TRBV11-2
CDR3: CASSLGRSYGYTF
DNA: TGTGCCAGCAGCTTAGGCCGAAGCTATGGCTACACCTTC

size: .
D: .
J: TRBJ1-4
V: TRBV30
CDR3: CAWCRQADEKLFF
DNA: TGTGCCTGGTGTCGCCAGGCAGATGAAAAACTGTTTTTT

size: few
D: .
J: TRBJ2-7
V: TRBV28
CDR3: CASSLAGSYEQYF
DNA: TGTGCCAGCAGTTTAGCAGGCTCCTACGAGCAGTACTTC

size: .
D: .
J: TRBJ2-5
V: TRBV2
CDR3: CASSEFSASETQYF
DNA: TGTGCCAGCAGTGAATTCTCGGCTTCAGAGACCCAGTACTTC

size: .
D: .
J: TRBJ1-2
V: TRBV29-1
CDR3: CSVTGWGYGYTF
DNA: TGCAGCGTAACGGGTTGGGGCTATGGCTACACCTTC

size: .
D: .
J: TRBJ2-1
V: TRBV7-8
CDR3: CASSLKRDNEQFF
DNA: TGTGCCAGCAGCTTAAAGCGGGACAATGAGCAGTTCTTC

size: few
D: TRBD1
J: TRBJ2-7
V: TRBV27
CDR3: CASSLVGTGPYEQYF
DNA: TGTGCCAGCAGCCTGGTCGGGACAGGTCCCTACGAGCAGTACTTC

size: .
D: .
J: TRBJ2-7
V: TRBV4-2
CDR3: CASSQEWAAAYEQYF
DNA: TGTGCCAGCAGCCAAGAGTGGGCAGCCGCCTACGAGCAGTACTTC

size: once
D: .
J: TRBJ1-2
V: TRBV29-1
CDR3: CSVEQGRGYTF
DNA: TGCAGCGTTGAGCAGGGTCGAGGCTACACCTTC

size: .
D: .
J: TRBJ1-4
V: TRBV5-4
CDR3: CASSLAGRGEKLFF
DNA: TGTGCCAGCAGCTTGGCTGGAAGAGGTGAAAAACTGTTTTTT

size: .
D: TRBD1
J: TRBJ2-5
V: TRBV5-6
CDR3: CASSFRQGMWQETQYF
DNA: TGTGCCAGCAGCTTCCGACAGGGAATGTGGCAAGAGACCCAGTACTTC

size: .
D: .
J: TRBJ2-2
V: TRBV10-3
CDR3: CATALAGELFF
DNA: TGTGCCACCGCCCTCGCAGGGGAGCTGTTTTTT

size: .
D: TRBD1
J: TRBJ1-2
V: TRBV15
CDR3: CATSRGTGGGYGYTF
DNA: TGTGCCACCAGCAGAGGGACAGGGGGCGGCTATGGCTACACCTTC

size: .
D: TRBD1
J: TRBJ1-5
V: TRBV19
CDR3: CASSGQGTQPQHF
DNA: TGTGCCAGTAGCGGACAGGGTACTCAGCCCCAGCATTTT

size: few
D: .
J: TRBJ1-1
V: TRBV10-3
CDR3: CAISAGTKNTEAFF
DNA: TGTGCCATCAGTGCCGGGACAAAGAACACTGAAGCTTTCTTT